The clone carrying this T cell receptor (beta chain) has just a few counts. Researchers prepared the TCRbeta library using unique molecular identifiers, the study reports. TCRdb itself ran the PCR reads through MiXCR, one entry per CDR3 protein. The table includes 70,000 to 95,000 distinct CDR3 sequences, roughly an eighth detected once. The source of the sample is a study of T-cell reconstitution after alpha-beta-depleted transplantation in children. The CDR3 is 18 residues long. Germline assignment: CDR1 LGHNA and CDR2 YSLEER. V was cut by 0 bases and J by 4 bases, with 18 bases left in between. This chain links TRBV4-3 with TRBJ2-2; D might be TRBD1 (5 bases). The TCR sequence derives from a human donor who donated a stem cell graft to a child with inherited bone marrow failure. The sequences come from PBMCs from the stem cell graft donor, collected from the stem cell graft. The CDR3 sequence: CASSQDWVGAEITGELFF. CDR3 in DNA: TGCGCCAGCAGCCAAGATTGGGTAGGGGCGGAAATCACCGGGGAGCTGTTTTTT.